This T cell receptor beta chain originates from a study of shared clonotypes between healthy human individuals. TCRdb's copy holds only in-frame clones and misses some; the assay was immunoSEQ multiplex PCR. The sample lists about 2.1 million clones, 93% seen once, with about 1.7% in the top ten. Terminally differentiated effector memory CD45RA+ cells were excluded by CCR7 positive selection of CD45RO-negative cells. This clone occurred once. This receptor was identified in a man aged 18 to 29 in good health. Some clones in this sample may be carry-over from other donors' samples. Sequenced input: naive CD8+ T cells from PBMCs.

The CDR3 spells CASSLLQGRTDTQYF. For the CDR3, the DNA is TGCGCCAGCAGCTTGCTACAGGGGAGGACAGATACGCAGTATTTT. This chain connects TRBV5-1 to TRBJ2-3; D is perhaps TRBD1 (7 bases). V lost 1 base and J 3 bases, leaving 12 bases between the germline ends. This CDR3 is 15 amino acids long. Germline V gives CDR1 SGHRS, CDR2 YFSETQ.